Listed below are T cell receptor beta chains from one sample, sequenced in a study of T-cell memory formation after mild COVID-19. A single record per CDR3 protein comes from TCRdb applying MiXCR to the 5' RACE reads. Of about 210,000 distinct CDR3 sequences listed, around 30% are singletons. Input material: PBMCs or a T cell subset sorted from them (not recorded which). The receptor source for this set is an adult woman who had mild COVID-19 (a few samples of this study predate the infection). Cell type and time point are not known. Both conserved end residues are part of each CDR3. D genes are given only for firm matches. Rows give clone size only sometimes, using once, few, many, or a class for an expanded clone.

clone size: -; V gene: TRBV19; J gene: TRBJ2-7; D gene: -; CDR3 DNA: TGTGCCAGTAGGACCGGGGAGGCTAGCCGAACCTACGAGCAGTACTTC; CDR3 protein: CASRTGEASRTYEQYF
clone size: few; V gene: TRBV27; J gene: TRBJ2-7; D gene: TRBD2; CDR3 DNA: TGTGCCAGCCGGCTAGCGGGAGCCTACGAGCAGTACTTC; CDR3 protein: CASRLAGAYEQYF
clone size: -; V gene: TRBV21-1; J gene: TRBJ2-3; D gene: -; CDR3 DNA: TGTGCCAGCAGCAGGAAAACCCTAGCGGGGGGAACAGATACGCAGTATTTT; CDR3 protein: CASSRKTLAGGTDTQYF
clone size: few; V gene: TRBV5-1; J gene: TRBJ1-1; D gene: -; CDR3 DNA: TGCGCCAGCAGCCAGAAACAGGGAGGCGCTGAAGCTTTCTTT; CDR3 protein: CASSQKQGGAEAFF
clone size: few; V gene: TRBV9; J gene: TRBJ1-1; D gene: -; CDR3 DNA: TGTGCCAGCAGCCCCCGAAGGGCGAACACTGAAGCTTTCTTT; CDR3 protein: CASSPRRANTEAFF
clone size: -; V gene: TRBV23-1; J gene: TRBJ2-2; D gene: -; CDR3 DNA: TGCGCCAGCAGTCAATCTGAGGGATTTCGGACTGGCAACACCGGGGAGCTGTTTTTT; CDR3 protein: CASSQSEGFRTGNTGELFF
clone size: -; V gene: TRBV27; J gene: TRBJ2-7; D gene: -; CDR3 DNA: TGTGCCAGCAGTTCCCTGCAGGGGGGTACCAACGAGCAGTACTTC; CDR3 protein: CASSSLQGGTNEQYF
clone size: many; V gene: TRBV4-2; J gene: TRBJ2-3; D gene: TRBD2; CDR3 DNA: TGTGCCAGCAGCCAAGGGCCGAGCGGGAGAAGATTGGATACGCAGTATTTT; CDR3 protein: CASSQGPSGRRLDTQYF
clone size: few; V gene: TRBV5-1; J gene: TRBJ2-7; D gene: TRBD2; CDR3 DNA: TGCGCCAGCAGGGTCACGACTAGCGGGCTCCTCTACGAGCAGTACTTC; CDR3 protein: CASRVTTSGLLYEQYF
clone size: -; V gene: TRBV30; J gene: TRBJ2-1; D gene: -; CDR3 DNA: TGTGCCTGGAGTGGGTCCTGGCGAAGCAATGAGCAGTTCTTC; CDR3 protein: CAWSGSWRSNEQFF
clone size: -; V gene: TRBV18; J gene: TRBJ2-7; D gene: -; CDR3 DNA: TGTGCCAGCTCACCACTCCATGGAGGGGGGGCGCCCTACGAGCAGTACTTC; CDR3 protein: CASSPLHGGGAPYEQYF
clone size: few; V gene: TRBV5-1; J gene: TRBJ2-1; D gene: TRBD1; CDR3 DNA: TGCGCCAGCAGCACTGCTCAGGGGGTACGTGAGCAGTTCTTC; CDR3 protein: CASSTAQGVREQFF
clone size: few; V gene: TRBV6-6; J gene: TRBJ2-1; D gene: TRBD2; CDR3 DNA: TGTGCCAGCAGCCTAACACTAGCGGGGGGTAAAAACAATGAGCAGTTCTTC; CDR3 protein: CASSLTLAGGKNNEQFF
clone size: -; V gene: TRBV27; J gene: TRBJ2-5; D gene: TRBD1; CDR3 DNA: TGTGCCAGCAGTTTGAGGGGGCCCAAGACCCAGTACTTC; CDR3 protein: CASSLRGPKTQYF
clone size: -; V gene: TRBV20-1; J gene: TRBJ2-5; D gene: -; CDR3 DNA: TGCAGTGCTGACACTAGTCAGACCCAGTACTTC; CDR3 protein: CSADTSQTQYF
clone size: -; V gene: TRBV7-3; J gene: TRBJ2-2; D gene: TRBD2; CDR3 DNA: TGTGCCAGCAGCTTAGTTCTAGCGGGACCCGGGGAGCTGTTTTTT; CDR3 protein: CASSLVLAGPGELFF
clone size: once; V gene: TRBV5-1; J gene: TRBJ2-7; D gene: -; CDR3 DNA: TGCGCCAGCAGCTTGGGGTGGACGACCTACGAGCAGTACTTC; CDR3 protein: CASSLGWTTYEQYF
clone size: many; V gene: TRBV12-3/TRBV12-4; J gene: TRBJ2-7; D gene: TRBD1; CDR3 DNA: TGTGCCAGCAGCGACAGGGGACGGGACGAGCAGTACTTC; CDR3 protein: CASSDRGRDEQYF
clone size: -; V gene: TRBV7-9; J gene: TRBJ1-6; D gene: -; CDR3 DNA: TGTGCCAGCAGCTTAGCGTTGGGGGGTTCACCCCTCCACTTT; CDR3 protein: CASSLALGGSPLHF
clone size: -; V gene: TRBV7-9; J gene: TRBJ2-1; D gene: -; CDR3 DNA: TGTGCCAGCACTTCTCCGGTCCTGCAGCGAGAGCAGTTCTTC; CDR3 protein: CASTSPVLQREQFF
clone size: -; V gene: TRBV7-2; J gene: TRBJ1-1; D gene: -; CDR3 DNA: TGTGCCAGCAGCTTCTCCGGGCGGGGCGTTCGAAACACTGAAGCTTTCTTT; CDR3 protein: CASSFSGRGVRNTEAFF
clone size: -; V gene: TRBV6-5; J gene: TRBJ2-5; D gene: TRBD2; CDR3 DNA: TGTGCCAGCAGTACCAGACTAGCGGGAGTCTTAGAGACCCAGTACTTC; CDR3 protein: CASSTRLAGVLETQYF
clone size: few; V gene: TRBV6-5; J gene: TRBJ2-7; D gene: TRBD2; CDR3 DNA: TGTGCCAGCAGGGATCCGGGACTACCCTACGAGCAGTACTTC; CDR3 protein: CASRDPGLPYEQYF
clone size: few; V gene: TRBV2; J gene: TRBJ2-7; D gene: TRBD1; CDR3 DNA: TGTGCCAGCATTTTGACAGGGACGTCGTACTTC; CDR3 protein: CASILTGTSYF
clone size: -; V gene: TRBV4-3; J gene: TRBJ2-1; D gene: TRBD2; CDR3 DNA: TGCGCCAGCAGGCGAGCGGGGACCAATGAGCAGTTCTTC; CDR3 protein: CASRRAGTNEQFF
clone size: -; V gene: TRBV25-1; J gene: TRBJ2-3; D gene: -; CDR3 DNA: TGTGCCAGCAGTCGTAGAGATACGCAGTATTTT; CDR3 protein: CASSRRDTQYF
clone size: few; V gene: TRBV6-2/TRBV6-3; J gene: TRBJ1-2; D gene: -; CDR3 DNA: TGTGCCAGCCGACCTAGTGGTTTGCCTAACTATGGCTACACCTTC; CDR3 protein: CASRPSGLPNYGYTF
clone size: many; V gene: TRBV10-2; J gene: TRBJ2-5; D gene: TRBD1; CDR3 DNA: TGCGCCAGCAGTCAGGGGGCCCAAGAGACCCAGTACTTC; CDR3 protein: CASSQGAQETQYF
clone size: -; V gene: TRBV29-1; J gene: TRBJ1-2; D gene: TRBD1; CDR3 DNA: TGCAGCGTCCAGGGACAGGGGAACTATGGCTACACCTTC; CDR3 protein: CSVQGQGNYGYTF
clone size: few; V gene: TRBV12-3/TRBV12-4; J gene: TRBJ1-2; D gene: -; CDR3 DNA: TGTGCCAGCAGTCCAGAGACAGGACCCTTCTATGGCTACACCTTC; CDR3 protein: CASSPETGPFYGYTF
clone size: -; V gene: TRBV11-2; J gene: TRBJ1-5; D gene: -; CDR3 DNA: TGTGCCAGCAGCTTCGACTATCGTCAGCCCCAGCATTTT; CDR3 protein: CASSFDYRQPQHF
clone size: few; V gene: TRBV20-1; J gene: TRBJ2-1; D gene: -; CDR3 DNA: TGCAGTGCTAGGGTGAGTCCCCATGAGCAGTTCTTC; CDR3 protein: CSARVSPHEQFF
clone size: -; V gene: TRBV7-9; J gene: TRBJ1-1; D gene: -; CDR3 DNA: TGTGCCAGCAGCTTATGGGCAGGGAGGTGGACTGAAGCTTTCTTT; CDR3 protein: CASSLWAGRWTEAFF
clone size: few; V gene: TRBV5-5; J gene: TRBJ1-2; D gene: -; CDR3 DNA: TGTGCCAGCAGCTTGGATGGGGTCACTAACTATGGCTACACCTTC; CDR3 protein: CASSLDGVTNYGYTF
clone size: -; V gene: TRBV5-1; J gene: TRBJ2-1; D gene: TRBD2; CDR3 DNA: TGCGCCAGCACCCAGTATGGAGGGAGGGCCGGGAATGAGCAGTTCTTC; CDR3 protein: CASTQYGGRAGNEQFF
clone size: few; V gene: TRBV29-1; J gene: TRBJ2-1; D gene: -; CDR3 DNA: TGCAGCGTTGCCATCAATCCCTACAATGAGCAGTTCTTC; CDR3 protein: CSVAINPYNEQFF
clone size: few; V gene: TRBV11-2; J gene: TRBJ2-1; D gene: -; CDR3 DNA: TGTGCCAGCAGCCACCCCGGATCTTCAAACGATGAGCAGTTCTTC; CDR3 protein: CASSHPGSSNDEQFF
clone size: -; V gene: TRBV7-2; J gene: TRBJ2-7; D gene: TRBD1; CDR3 DNA: TGTGCCAGCAGCTCGGGGACAGGCTTCAACGGGGAGCAGTACTTC; CDR3 protein: CASSSGTGFNGEQYF
clone size: -; V gene: TRBV7-2; J gene: TRBJ2-7; D gene: -; CDR3 DNA: TGTGCCAGCAGCTTATTTTCGGGGGCGCGGGGTGAAGAGCAGTACTTC; CDR3 protein: CASSLFSGARGEEQYF
clone size: few; V gene: TRBV18; J gene: TRBJ2-6; D gene: -; CDR3 DNA: TGTGCCAGCTCACCACGGGCGCGGGGGGCCAACGTCCTGACTTTC; CDR3 protein: CASSPRARGANVLTF
clone size: -; V gene: TRBV29-1; J gene: TRBJ2-3; D gene: TRBD2; CDR3 DNA: TGCAGCGGCGGACTAGCGGGGCCCGGGGATACGCAGTATTTT; CDR3 protein: CSGGLAGPGDTQYF
clone size: -; V gene: TRBV6-6; J gene: TRBJ2-7; D gene: TRBD2; CDR3 DNA: TGTGCCAGCAGTTCCCTAGCGGGGGGACTCTACGAGCAGTACTTC; CDR3 protein: CASSSLAGGLYEQYF
clone size: -; V gene: TRBV27; J gene: TRBJ2-1; D gene: -; CDR3 DNA: TGTGCCAGCAGGGAAAGGACAGCCGACAATGAGCAGTTCTTC; CDR3 protein: CASRERTADNEQFF
clone size: few; V gene: TRBV29-1; J gene: TRBJ2-3; D gene: TRBD1; CDR3 DNA: TGCAGCGTTCCCTGGACAGGGGAAGCAGATACGCAGTATTTT; CDR3 protein: CSVPWTGEADTQYF
clone size: -; V gene: TRBV5-1; J gene: TRBJ2-4; D gene: TRBD2; CDR3 DNA: TGCGCCAGCAGCTCCGGGACTAGCGGGGGGCAGAACATTCAGTACTTC; CDR3 protein: CASSSGTSGGQNIQYF
clone size: -; V gene: TRBV19; J gene: TRBJ1-3; D gene: -; CDR3 DNA: TGTGCCAGTAGTAGGGGCCTTCTGGGCTCTGGAAACACCATATATTTT; CDR3 protein: CASSRGLLGSGNTIYF
clone size: -; V gene: TRBV19; J gene: TRBJ1-5; D gene: -; CDR3 DNA: TGTGCCAGTAGGGGTGTTACGGGTTTTAGCAATCAGCCCCAGCATTTT; CDR3 protein: CASRGVTGFSNQPQHF
clone size: many; V gene: TRBV20-1; J gene: TRBJ2-7; D gene: TRBD2; CDR3 DNA: TGCAGTGCTAGTCCTCTAGCGGGAGTGGCCTACGAGCAGTACTTC; CDR3 protein: CSASPLAGVAYEQYF
clone size: -; V gene: TRBV7-9; J gene: TRBJ2-3; D gene: TRBD2; CDR3 DNA: TGTGCCAGCAGCTTAAGAGGGTCGACGGGAGGTCAGGATACGCAGTATTTT; CDR3 protein: CASSLRGSTGGQDTQYF
clone size: -; V gene: TRBV3-1; J gene: TRBJ2-7; D gene: -; CDR3 DNA: TGTGCCAGCAGCCAAGACGGGCTCTACGAGCAGTACTTC; CDR3 protein: CASSQDGLYEQYF
clone size: -; V gene: TRBV7-8; J gene: TRBJ2-7; D gene: -; CDR3 DNA: TGTGCCAGCAGCTACAGTTACTACGAGCAGTACTTC; CDR3 protein: CASSYSYYEQYF
clone size: few; V gene: TRBV20-1; J gene: TRBJ2-5; D gene: -; CDR3 DNA: TGCAGTGCTAGAGTACGGTACGGCCAAGAGACCCAGTACTTC; CDR3 protein: CSARVRYGQETQYF
clone size: -; V gene: TRBV6-5; J gene: TRBJ2-1; D gene: -; CDR3 DNA: TGTGCCAGCAGTTACTCTCAGGGTCCCTACAATGAGCAGTTCTTC; CDR3 protein: CASSYSQGPYNEQFF
clone size: -; V gene: TRBV5-6; J gene: TRBJ2-3; D gene: TRBD2; CDR3 DNA: TGTGCCAGCAGCTTGTACACAGCGGGGGGACCAGATACGCAGTATTTT; CDR3 protein: CASSLYTAGGPDTQYF
clone size: -; V gene: TRBV5-1; J gene: TRBJ2-6; D gene: -; CDR3 DNA: TGCGCCAGCAGCACAACAAGCTCTGGGGCCAACGTCCTGACTTTC; CDR3 protein: CASSTTSSGANVLTF
clone size: -; V gene: TRBV6-2/TRBV6-3; J gene: TRBJ1-3; D gene: -; CDR3 DNA: TGTGCCAGCACCTTACTCGGACCGGACTCTGGAAACACCATATATTTT; CDR3 protein: CASTLLGPDSGNTIYF
clone size: -; V gene: TRBV7-6; J gene: TRBJ2-2; D gene: TRBD2; CDR3 DNA: TGTGCCAGCAGCCCCCTAGCGGGGATAACCGGGGAGCTGTTTTTT; CDR3 protein: CASSPLAGITGELFF
clone size: -; V gene: TRBV5-1; J gene: TRBJ2-7; D gene: -; CDR3 DNA: TGCGCCAGCAGTCTGTACCGCGAGCAGTACTTC; CDR3 protein: CASSLYREQYF
clone size: -; V gene: TRBV10-3; J gene: TRBJ2-7; D gene: -; CDR3 DNA: TGTGCCACGGGAGACCGGGACAGATCCTACGAGCAGTACTTC; CDR3 protein: CATGDRDRSYEQYF
clone size: -; V gene: TRBV18; J gene: TRBJ2-5; D gene: -; CDR3 DNA: TGTGCCAGCTCACGGGGGGACGCACAGACCCAGTACTTC; CDR3 protein: CASSRGDAQTQYF